This TCR beta chain was recovered during a study of blood T cells in healthy people across ages. Through a sample-barcoded 5' primer and a J-beta primer mix, a second PCR was run for about 6 to 11 cycles. Each CDR3 protein is one row after TCRdb ran MiXCR on the 5' RACE reads. The sample consists of some 700,000 distinct CDR3 sequences, approximately 22% of them appearing once. As concerns this clonotype: What it recognizes is unknown.

Study-wide results and caveats: For the donors, CMV status was unknown and possibly confounded expanded clonotype changes. Naive T cell percentage and TCR beta diversity correlated strongly.

Donation came from healthy Caucasian individuals in Russia who were aged 6 to 90. The source material was blood. The TCR sequence derives from a man between 70 and 80 years old in good health.

For the CDR3, the DNA is TGTGCCAGTAGTATTGAAGGGACAGGCACAGATACGCAGTATTTT. It encodes CASSIEGTGTDTQYF. This chain links TRBV19 with TRBJ2-3, with 7 bases lining up with TRBD1. After removal of 3 bases from V and 1 base from J, the junction contained 4 bases not matched to a gene. This CDR3 has 15 residues. CDR1 is LNHDA, CDR2 SQIVND, per germline (reference sequence).